This T cell receptor (delta chain) was captured in a study of gamma delta lymphoproliferative disorders and STAT genes. Study summary: Each gamma-chain library started from at least 50 ng of genomic DNA, using the LymphoTrack Dx TCRG Assay. Delta-chain libraries followed the EuroClonality-NGS standard operating procedure.

TCRdb processed the multiplex PCR reads again with the CATT caller. The profile shows about 3,400 delta-chain clones, about 1% of them singletons. J lost 3 bases, V lost 1 base, and 16 bases had no gene match. The CDR3 spans 18 residues. Germline loops: CDR1 GEAIGNYY, CDR2 EKD. In regard to this clone: This DNA translates differently at residue 13 from the TCRdb protein, which is that of a much larger clone; a read error is likely, and the protein shown is the DNA's own translation.

The receptor sequences were amplified from genomic DNA of peripheral blood mononuclear cells. Healthy adult blood donors, age- and sex-matched, served as controls. The source of this sequence is a human donor in good health. The sample was blood. The V gene is TRDV2, the J gene TRDJ1; TRDD3 matches 7 bases. CDR3 DNA: TGTGCCTGTGACACACTGGGGCCCGGGCTGGGCCCAGCCGATAAACTCATCTTT. Its protein product is CACDTLGPGLGPADKLIF.